A selection of T cell receptor beta chains follows, all from one sample in a study of cytomegalovirus exposure and HLA in healthy donors. The protocol was immunoSEQ multiplex PCR, while the TCRdb copy is restricted to in-frame clones and leaves out a portion. The sample carries some 160,000 clones, 73% recorded once. Sequencing was performed on PBMCs. These receptors came from a woman under 30 in good health and CMV-seropositive. Each CDR3 is given with its conserved first and last residue. D genes are given only for firm matches. A clone size is listed for some rows: how often the clone was seen (once, few, many), or a class if it is expanded.

D,V,size,J,DNA,CDR3
TRBD1,TRBV7-6,.,TRBJ2-3,TGTGCCAGCAGCCGGACAGGATACACAGATACGCAGTATTTT,CASSRTGYTDTQYF
TRBD2,TRBV7-3,.,TRBJ2-1,TGTGCCAGCAGCCCCAGGAATCCAGCGGGGGGGGTGTCCTACAATGAGCAGTTCTTC,CASSPRNPAGGVSYNEQFF
TRBD1,TRBV5-4,.,TRBJ1-2,TGTGCCAGCAGCTCCGGGACAGCCTATGGCTACACCTTC,CASSSGTAYGYTF
.,TRBV6-7,.,TRBJ1-2,TGTGCCAGCAGCCGAACAAGGACAGACCCCGCATATGGCTACACCTTC,CASSRTRTDPAYGYTF
.,TRBV18,.,TRBJ1-4,TGTGCCAGCTCACCAAGTGGCGGGGGACTTAATGAAAAACTGTTTTTT,CASSPSGGGLNEKLFF
.,TRBV7-8,.,TRBJ2-7,TGTGCCAGCAGCCCCCCAGGGAAGAACTACGAGCAGTACTTC,CASSPPGKNYEQYF
TRBD1,TRBV20-1,.,TRBJ2-7,TGCAGTGCCCCGACAGGGGAGGAGCAGTACTTC,CSAPTGEEQYF
TRBD1,TRBV13,.,TRBJ2-6,TGTGCCAGCAGCCAGGGACAGGCGCTCTCTGGGGCCAACGTCCTGACTTTC,CASSQGQALSGANVLTF
TRBD1,TRBV7-3,.,TRBJ2-7,TGTGCCAGCAGTTCCTCGGGACAGGGTTCCCACGAGCAGTACTTC,CASSSSGQGSHEQYF
TRBD2,TRBV9,.,TRBJ2-1,TGTGCCAGCAGCAGACGCTTGGGACTAGCGGGGGAAGGGGATGAGCAGTTCTTC,CASSRRLGLAGEGDEQFF
.,TRBV2,few,TRBJ2-2,TGTGCCAGCAAGGGAGATGGGACCGGGGAGCTGTTTTTT,CASKGDGTGELFF
.,TRBV19,.,TRBJ1-1,TGTGCCAGTAGTATAGTGAGTGGTATGAACACTGAAGCTTTCTTT,CASSIVSGMNTEAFF
.,TRBV7-9,.,TRBJ2-3,TGTGCCAGCAGCGACGCGGGGCGCACAGATACGCAGTATTTT,CASSDAGRTDTQYF
.,TRBV30,.,TRBJ1-4,TGTGCCTGGAGTCCTCCGGACTTGGTTGAAAAACTGTTTTTT,CAWSPPDLVEKLFF
TRBD1,TRBV7-9,.,TRBJ1-1,TGTGCCAGCAGCGGACAGGGCTACACTGAAGCTTTCTTT,CASSGQGYTEAFF
.,TRBV7-6,.,TRBJ2-3,TGTGCCAGCAGCTCAGATGGTTATCCAGATACGCAGTATTTT,CASSSDGYPDTQYF
TRBD1,TRBV7-9,.,TRBJ2-7,TGTGCCAGCAGCTTTGGAGGACAGGCCTACGAGCAGTACTTC,CASSFGGQAYEQYF
TRBD2,TRBV27,.,TRBJ2-3,TGTGCCGTTGGGGGACTAGCGAGCACAGATACGCAGTATTTT,CAVGGLASTDTQYF
TRBD2,TRBV7-9,.,TRBJ2-2,TGTTCCAGCAGCTACGTGTTGACTAGCGGGGGGACCGGGGAGCTGTTTTTT,CSSSYVLTSGGTGELFF
.,TRBV5-1,.,TRBJ2-3,TGCGCCAGCAGCTTGTATAACAGGGGCACAGATACGCAGTATTTT,CASSLYNRGTDTQYF
.,TRBV25-1,.,TRBJ2-5,TGTGCCAGCAGTGAATTTGAGCAAGAGACCCAGTACTTC,CASSEFEQETQYF
TRBD1,TRBV7-2,.,TRBJ1-4,TGTGCCAGCAGCTTAGGCGGACAGGGTAATGAAAAACTGTTTTTT,CASSLGGQGNEKLFF
.,TRBV6-5,few,TRBJ1-2,TGTGCCAGCACCCCTAGGTCTAACTATGGCTACACCTTC,CASTPRSNYGYTF
TRBD1,TRBV28,.,TRBJ1-1,TGTGCCAGCAGTTTGGGGCAGGGGGTTTGGATGAACACTGAAGCTTTCTTT,CASSLGQGVWMNTEAFF
.,TRBV28,.,TRBJ1-4,TGTGCCAGCAGTTTAGTCGCCGGGGGGCCCCCTGAAAAACTGTTTTTT,CASSLVAGGPPEKLFF
.,TRBV11-2,.,TRBJ1-6,TGTGCCAGCAGCTTAGATTCGCGTTCACCCCTCCACTTT,CASSLDSRSPLHF
.,TRBV7-9,.,TRBJ2-2,TGTGCCAGCAGCTTCGACTCCGGAACCGGGGAGCTGTTTTTT,CASSFDSGTGELFF
TRBD1,TRBV19,.,TRBJ2-7,TGTGCCAGTAGTACCAGGACAGGGAAGTTCGACGAGCAGTACTTC,CASSTRTGKFDEQYF
TRBD2,TRBV4-2,.,TRBJ2-2,TGTGCCAGCAGCCGGGGAGGGGAATTCGGCACCGGGGAGCTGTTTTTT,CASSRGGEFGTGELFF
TRBD1,TRBV19,.,TRBJ1-2,TGTGCCAGTAGGTGGACAGGGATATTATCTGGCTACACCTTC,CASRWTGILSGYTF
TRBD2,TRBV29-1,.,TRBJ2-1,TGCAGCGTTGACGTTCCCGGGGGGGCTTGGGCTGAGCAGTTCTTC,CSVDVPGGAWAEQFF
.,TRBV29-1,.,TRBJ2-7,TGCAGCGTTGTGGGCAGGGACTACGAGCAGTACTTC,CSVVGRDYEQYF
.,TRBV2,.,TRBJ1-5,TGTGCCAGCAGCGCAGGGGTGGGTCAGCCCCAGCATTTT,CASSAGVGQPQHF
TRBD2,TRBV4-3,.,TRBJ2-1,TGCGCCAGCAGCCAAGTTACGGGGGGAGACAATGAGCAGTTCTTC,CASSQVTGGDNEQFF
TRBD1,TRBV5-1,.,TRBJ1-2,TGCGCCAGCAGCTCCAACACGCCGACAGGGGACCTCTATGGCTACACCTTC,CASSSNTPTGDLYGYTF
.,TRBV11-2,.,TRBJ2-3,TGTGCCAGCAGCCCTGGCCCCACAGATACGCAGTATTTT,CASSPGPTDTQYF
TRBD1,TRBV19,once,TRBJ1-5,TGTGCCAGTGGCAGGGGGCTACGTCAGCCCCAGCATTTT,CASGRGLRQPQHF
.,TRBV30,few,TRBJ1-1,TGTGCCTGGAGTGCCGTGGGAGCAAACACTGAAGCTTTCTTT,CAWSAVGANTEAFF
TRBD2,TRBV14,.,TRBJ2-5,TGTGCCAGCAGCGCCCAGGGCCTAGCGGGGCTTTGGCGGGAGACCCAGTACTTC,CASSAQGLAGLWRETQYF
.,TRBV5-1,.,TRBJ2-1,TGCGCCAGCAGCCAGGGTGCCCCCAATGAGCAGTTCTTC,CASSQGAPNEQFF
TRBD2,TRBV28,.,TRBJ2-1,TGTGCCAGCAGACTAGCGGGGGAGTACAATGAGCAGTTCTTC,CASRLAGEYNEQFF